The following is a TCR beta chain sequence with its context. These data originate in a study of blood T cell repertoires in COVID-19. The CDR3 loop spans 16 amino acids. The V gene's germline CDR1 is SGHNT and CDR2 YENEEA. V lost 5 bases, J lost 5 bases, and 9 bases stayed unmatched. Measured with immunoSEQ multiplex PCR; TCRdb has only the in-frame clones, and not every one. The table records roughly 25,000 clones, around 85% of them present only once. Material for sequencing was peripheral blood. J is TRBJ2-5 and V is TRBV11-3; 12 bases are shared with TRBD1. This receptor was identified in an elderly woman with acute or convalescent COVID-19. The CDR3 sequence: CASSDSGTGGGETQYF. The CDR3 DNA reads TGTGCCAGCAGCGATTCCGGGACAGGGGGCGGGGAGACCCAGTACTTC. Full variable domain (remainder filled in from reference TRBV11-3 and TRBJ2-5): EAGVVQSPRYKIIEKKQPVAFWCNPISGHNTLYWYLQNLGQGPELLIRYENEEAVDDSQLPKDRFSAERLKGVDSTLKIQPAELGDSAVYLCASSDSGTGGGETQYFGPGTRLLVL.